The 9 T cell receptor beta chains below all came from one sample that was sequenced in a study of T cell responses to AZD1222 COVID-19 vaccine. Clones were sequenced by immunoSEQ multiplex PCR, and TCRdb holds only the in-frame ones, with some missing. The sample totals 150,000 or so clones. Material for sequencing was peripheral blood. These receptors were collected from an adult in good health.

The V and J genes are TRBV18 and TRBJ1-2; the D is unclear. V gave up 3 bases and J gave up 2 bases, with 10 bases separating them. The CDR3 is 14 residues long. Germline CDR1 reads KGHSH; CDR2 reads LQKENI. CDR3 nucleotide sequence: TGTGCCAGCTCACCCGAGTCCCAAAACTATGGCTACACCTTC. It encodes CASSPESQNYGYTF.

This rearrangement joins TRBV3-1 (or the pseudogene TRBV3-2) to TRBJ2-5; 9 nucleotides align to TRBD1. There are 15 residues in the CDR3. Germline V CDR1 and CDR2: LGHDT, YNNKEL (reference sequence). V trimming: 1 base; J trimming: 5 bases; junction bases outside the gene matches: 5. CDR3 in amino acids: CASSQGQGEWETQYF. The CDR3 DNA reads TGTGCCAGCAGCCAAGGACAGGGGGAATGGGAGACCCAGTACTTC.

The V gene is TRBV6-5, the J gene TRBJ2-2; TRBD1 matches at 7 bases. The CDR3 spans 15 residues. The J segment lost 0 bases and the V segment lost 6 bases, leaving 4 bases of the junction unmatched. Germline V gene lookup returns CDR1 MNHEY and CDR2 SVGAGI. The CDR3 spells CASRVDRANTGELFF. The CDR3 coding sequence is TGTGCCAGCAGGGTTGACAGGGCGAACACCGGGGAGCTGTTTTTT.

The genes are TRBV28 and TRBJ2-5; perhaps TRBD2 as D (5 bases). The V and J ends lost 5 bases and 3 bases respectively, with 19 bases between them. From germline, CDR1 is MDHEN and CDR2 SYDVKM. The CDR3 length is 16 residues. The CDR3 here is CASSLSNGVGEETQYF. The CDR3 nucleotides read TGTGCCAGCAGTCTATCTAATGGGGTCGGGGAAGAGACCCAGTACTTC.

V usage is TRBV10-2 and J usage is TRBJ1-5; D uncertain. CDR3 length: 16 residues. From germline, CDR1 is WSHSY and CDR2 SAAADI. Trimming shortened V by 0 bases and J by 7 bases, and 16 bases separated the two germline ends. CDR3 region: CASSESYYSQEQPQHF. The CDR3, as DNA: TGCGCCAGCAGTGAGTCGTACTACTCCCAAGAACAGCCCCAGCATTTT.

The rearrangement links TRBV4-3 to TRBJ2-7; D is uncertain. The germline V gene has CDR1 LGHNA and CDR2 YSLEER. V was shortened by 0 bases and J by 4 bases, with 7 bases between the two germline ends. This CDR3 contains 13 residues. The CDR3 sequence is CASSQDIGYEQYF. As DNA, the CDR3 is TGCGCCAGCAGCCAAGATATCGGTTACGAGCAGTACTTC.

V usage is TRBV3-1 (or the pseudogene TRBV3-2) and J usage is TRBJ1-3; TRBD1 agrees at 7 bases. The junction had 2 bases not matched to a gene; V was cut back by 4 bases and J by 2 bases. The CDR3 is 14 amino acids. Looked up from germline, CDR1 is LGHDT and CDR2 is YNNKEL (reference sequence). The CDR3 nucleotides are TGTGCCAGCAGCCGAGGGACAGCTGGAAACACCATATATTTT. Translating gives CASSRGTAGNTIYF.

The V call is TRBV28, the J call TRBJ1-3; D is perhaps TRBD1 (5 bases). Trimming pared 3 bases from V and 10 bases from J, leaving 16 bases between. This CDR3 region has 14 residues. The germline gives CDR1 MDHEN, CDR2 SYDVKM. The CDR3 coding sequence is TGTGCCAGCAGTTTTCGGGGGTTGGAAACGACCATATATTTT. The encoded protein is CASSFRGLETTIYF.

This chain links TRBV28 with TRBJ2-5; a weak D match, TRBD1 (6 bases). The V end lost 6 bases, the J end lost 7 bases, and 21 bases lay between the germline ends. Germline loops: CDR1 MDHEN, CDR2 SYDVKM. This CDR3 comprises 15 residues. The CDR3: CASSLTGRAAGTQYF. The DNA for the CDR3 is TGTGCCAGCAGCCTCACAGGGAGAGCTGCTGGGACCCAGTACTTC.